These 6 T cell receptor beta chains share one sample of origin, sequenced in a study of T cells expressing NK-cell markers. TCRdb re-called the 5' RACE reads; every CDR3 protein appears as one record, without DNA. The sample shows about 120,000 distinct CDR3 sequences, and approximately 17% sits with its ten largest clones. Sequencing used blood T cells: a sorted CD56 or NKG2C T cell subset, CD4+ or CD8+ T cells, or bulk PBMC T cells (not recorded which). The receptor source for this set is a woman aged 18 to 75 in good health.

This chain links TRBV6-6 with TRBJ2-7; TCRdb gives TRBD2 as the D gene, but with no DNA this cannot be confirmed. CDR3 length: 13 residues. Germline loops: CDR1 MNHNY, CDR2 SVGAGI (reference sequence). The CDR3 here is CASSSGPSYEQYF.

The CDR3 is CSVHPEVGLYNEQFF. The J gene is TRBJ2-1, the V gene TRBV29-1; TCRdb returns TRBD1, unconfirmable since there is no DNA. The CDR3 consists of 15 residues. The V gene's germline CDR1 is SQVTM and CDR2 ANQGSEA.

This CDR3 reads CSAPDRWGDNYGYTF. V gene TRBV29-1 combines with J gene TRBJ1-2; the D gene TCRdb calls, TRBD1, cannot be checked with no DNA. This CDR3 is 15 amino acids long. Germline V lookup: CDR1 SQVTM, CDR2 ANQGSEA.

The chain has TRBV29-1 and TRBJ1-2; TCRdb names TRBD1, which stays unverified in the absence of DNA. The CDR3 runs 12 residues. Germline values: CDR1 SQVTM, CDR2 ANQGSEA. The CDR3 protein is CSVGLQGTGYTF.

This chain connects TRBV5-1 to TRBJ2-5; without DNA, the TCRdb call of TRBD2 cannot be checked. The CDR3 consists of 15 residues. From germline, CDR1 is SGHRS and CDR2 YFSETQ. The CDR3 sequence: CASSLTSGIQETQYF.

The rearrangement uses TRBV20-1 and TRBJ1-5; TCRdb names TRBD1, which stays unverified in the absence of DNA. CDR3 length: 15 amino acids. Looked up from germline, CDR1 is DFQATT and CDR2 is SNEGSKA (reference sequence). The CDR3 loop reads CSARDLGQGHQPQHF.